The following is a T cell receptor beta chain sequence with its context. Its specificity is unknown. Generated by immunoSEQ multiplex PCR, the TCRdb table keeps only in-frame clones and is missing some. The sample includes approximately 37,000 clones, approximately 93% of them seen just once. V lost 6 bases and J 4 bases, leaving 12 bases between the germline ends. The CDR3 has 14 amino acids. Germline lookup yields CDR1 MNHEY and CDR2 SVGAGI. The data were obtained in a study of graft-versus-host responses after intestinal transplantation. Whole-study context: Recipients were given multivisceral, liver-intestinal, or isolated intestinal transplants. Induction using anti-thymocyte globulin, followed by tacrolimus and steroids for 2 to 4 years, was given to all recipients. Study-wide findings and caveats: Elevated graft-versus-host to host-versus-graft clonal ratios in allografts were recorded for patients with graft-donor T cell macrochimerism. The recipient marrow held GvH clones, and some of them showed up first in ileum or blood.

This TCR came from a human patient who received an intestinal transplant, so some T cells may come from the graft donor. The sample here was PBMCs, taken nearly 750 days after intestinal transplantation. The chain combines TRBV6-5 with TRBJ1-4; D is ambiguous. The DNA for the CDR3 is TGTGCCAGCAGGGAAAGACACATTAATGAAAAACTGTTTTTT. Protein product: CASRERHINEKLFF.